A selection of T cell receptor beta chains follows, all from one sample in a study of cytomegalovirus exposure and HLA in healthy donors. The table came from immunoSEQ multiplex PCR; TCRdb's copy has only in-frame clones and leaves some out. The profile shows 120,000 or so clones, about four fifths of them singletons. The sample taken for sequencing was PBMCs. These receptors came from a woman between 50 and 59 years old in good health and CMV-seropositive. Both conserved end residues are part of each CDR3. D genes are given only for firm matches. Only some rows state a clone size, as once, few, many or a class for expanded clones.

D	V	size	J	CDR3	DNA
.	TRBV6-6	.	TRBJ2-1	CANSRGNEQFF	TGTGCCAATTCCAGGGGTAATGAGCAGTTCTTC
TRBD1	TRBV6-5	.	TRBJ2-2	CATFTRQGSTGELFF	TGTGCCACCTTCACCCGACAGGGAAGCACCGGGGAGCTGTTTTTT
.	TRBV30	.	TRBJ1-1	CARSVGQPNTEAFF	TGTGCCCGGAGTGTCGGACAGCCGAACACTGAAGCTTTCTTT
TRBD1	TRBV19	.	TRBJ1-2	CASRRQGGLGYTF	TGTGCCAGTCGGAGACAGGGAGGTCTCGGCTACACCTTC
.	TRBV13	.	TRBJ2-1	CASSTQPGQNYNEQFF	TGTGCCAGCAGTACTCAACCGGGACAAAATTACAATGAGCAGTTCTTC
TRBD1	TRBV5-1	.	TRBJ2-2	CASSLGTGKAGELFF	TGCGCCAGCAGCTTAGGGACAGGGAAGGCCGGGGAGCTGTTTTTT
.	TRBV6-5	.	TRBJ1-1	CASSRLGGEAFF	TGTGCCAGCAGCCGACTTGGTGGGGAAGCTTTCTTT
.	TRBV4-1	.	TRBJ1-2	CASSHPPRGNYGYTF	TGCGCCAGCAGCCATCCGCCGCGGGGGAACTATGGCTACACCTTC
.	TRBV21-1	.	TRBJ1-4	CASSKKGQGSEKLFF	TGTGCCAGCAGCAAAAAAGGGCAGGGGAGTGAAAAACTGTTTTTT
.	TRBV4-1	.	TRBJ1-4	CASSQPGTTNEKLFF	TGCGCCAGCAGCCAACCCGGGACAACTAATGAAAAACTGTTTTTT
.	TRBV4-3	.	TRBJ1-5	CASSQEFLLRGGVVDQPQHF	TGCGCCAGCAGCCAAGAATTTCTTTTGAGGGGAGGTGTTGTTGATCAGCCCCAGCATTTT
.	TRBV27	.	TRBJ1-4	CASSLLAPASYEKLFF	TGTGCCAGCAGTTTATTGGCACCCGCTTCGTATGAAAAACTGTTTTTT
.	TRBV4-1	few	TRBJ1-5	CASSLVPQTYGRNQPQHF	TGCGCCAGCAGCCTAGTCCCCCAGACTTACGGCCGTAATCAGCCCCAGCATTTT
TRBD1	TRBV15	once	TRBJ1-3	CATSLGTGGSGNTIYF	TGTGCCACCAGCCTCGGGACAGGGGGCTCTGGAAACACCATATATTTT
.	TRBV7-3	few	TRBJ2-5	CASSLAPARGVETQYF	TGTGCCAGCAGCTTAGCCCCTGCCAGGGGGGTAGAGACCCAGTACTTC
.	TRBV5-1	.	TRBJ1-2	CASSLRGDGYTF	TGCGCCAGCAGCTTGAGGGGCGATGGCTACACCTTC
TRBD2	TRBV4-1	.	TRBJ2-2	CASSSPGTSGRVHGELFF	TGCGCCAGCAGTTCTCCCGGGACTAGCGGGCGAGTACACGGGGAGCTGTTTTTT
TRBD1	TRBV27	.	TRBJ2-7	CASRTGTGADRVYEQYF	TGTGCCAGCAGAACCGGGACAGGGGCCGACCGGGTCTACGAGCAGTACTTC
TRBD1	TRBV6-5	.	TRBJ2-5	CASSREDRDAKTQYF	TGTGCCAGCAGTAGGGAGGACAGGGATGCAAAGACCCAGTACTTC
.	TRBV4-1	.	TRBJ2-5	CASSHGREVVKGETQYF	TGCGCCAGCAGCCACGGGCGGGAAGTAGTCAAAGGGGAGACCCAGTACTTC
.	TRBV6-6	.	TRBJ1-6	CASSYSGGVYNSPLHF	TGTGCCAGCAGTTACTCAGGGGGGGTCTATAATTCACCCCTCCACTTT